This T cell receptor (beta chain) is drawn from a study of glioma-infiltrating T cells after dendritic cell vaccination. Study overall: Autologous tumor lysate-pulsed dendritic cell vaccination was given between the early 2000s and the early 2010s.

Produced via immunoSEQ multiplex PCR; TCRdb's table is partial and in-frame only. The repertoire consists of 45,000 to 50,000 clones, with 65% to 90% occurring once and the leading ten covering over 10%. Blood PBMC samples: pre-vaccination, two weeks post third vaccination, and at tumor progression. The TCR was taken from a human donor with glioblastoma. The source material was blood, sampled before dendritic cell vaccination.

This chain's CDR3 is CALKGLAGETQYF. The CDR3 nucleotides read TGTGCCTTGAAGGGTCTAGCTGGGGAGACCCAGTACTTC. This chain joins TRBV30 and TRBJ2-5; a possible D gene is TRBD2 (5 bases). The CDR3 has 13 amino acids. Germline V gene sequence: CDR1 GTSNPN, CDR2 SVGIG (reference sequence). The germline V and J ends were trimmed by 7 bases and 5 bases, with 17 bases remaining between them.